These 21 T cell receptor beta chains share one sample of origin, sequenced in a study of shared clonotypes between healthy human individuals. The assay was immunoSEQ multiplex PCR, and TCRdb's table has in-frame clones only and misses some. In the table there are about 1.5 million clones, under 99% of which are singletons. The sequenced sample consisted of naive CD4+ T cells sorted from blood. Subset described: CD45RA+ positively selected. The receptors shown here come from a man under 40 in good health.

This rearrangement joins TRBV25-1 to TRBJ2-7; 9 bases are shared with TRBD1. CDR3 length: 14 amino acids. Trimming took 3 bases from V and 6 from J; bases not matched to a gene: 6. CDR1 and CDR2 (germline): MGHDK, SYGVNS. DNA for the CDR3: TGTGCCAGCAGTGACCCAAACAGGGGGCGCGAGCAGTACTTC. It is translated as CASSDPNRGREQYF.

This chain connects TRBV7-2 to TRBJ2-3, with D hard to call. This CDR3 contains 13 residues. From germline, CDR1 is SGHTA and CDR2 FQGNSA. V was clipped by 1 base and J by 4 bases, with 6 bases between them. Here the CDR3 DNA reads TGTGCCAGCAGCTTAGTAGTGTCAGATACGCAGTATTTT. Protein sequence: CASSLVVSDTQYF.

J is TRBJ2-5 and V is TRBV9; 8 bases fit TRBD2. The CDR3 is 15 residues long. Germline V CDR1 and CDR2: SGDLS, YYNGEE. Trimming took 4 bases from V and 2 from J; bases not matched to a gene: 7. CDR3 bases: TGTGCCAGCAGCAATCTAGCGGGCCTTCAAGAGACCCAGTACTTC. Its translation is CASSNLAGLQETQYF.

CDR3 sequence (DNA): TGTGCCAGCAGCTTAATAGCGGGAGATTACAGCTCCTACGAGCAGTACTTC. The encoded protein is CASSLIAGDYSSYEQYF. This chain connects TRBV7-6 to TRBJ2-7; 9 positions match TRBD2. This CDR3 region has 17 residues. V was clipped by 2 bases and J by 0 bases; unmatched bases: 8. Per the germline V gene, CDR1 is SGHVS and CDR2 is FNYEAQ.

This chain connects TRBV2 to TRBJ1-3; D may be TRBD1 (6 bases). The V and J ends lost 5 bases and 4 bases respectively, with 15 bases between them. The CDR3 extends over 15 amino acids. Looked up from germline, CDR1 is SNHLY and CDR2 is FYNNEI. The CDR3 region is CASSSNRVTGNTIYF. The CDR3 DNA reads TGTGCCAGCAGTTCAAACAGGGTTACGGGAAACACCATATATTTT.

This clone has just one count. The chain recombines TRBV18 with TRBJ2-1, with 9 positions matching TRBD2. V lost 5 bases, J lost 8 bases, and 10 bases stayed unmatched. The CDR3 runs 15 residues. Germline CDR1 KGHSH, CDR2 LQKENI. CDR3 nucleotides: TGTGCCAGCTCATTCCAGTCTAGCGGGATGGATGAGCAGTTCTTC. Its translation is CASSFQSSGMDEQFF.

The rearrangement joins TRBV10-3 to TRBJ2-1; 11 nucleotides line up with TRBD1. This CDR3 has 16 residues. V was pared by 2 bases and J by 12 bases, with 12 bases of the junction left unmatched. The germline CDR1 and CDR2 sequences are ENHRY and SYGVKD. This CDR3 reads CAISEIAGQGGVLQFF. The CDR3 DNA sequence: TGTGCCATCAGTGAGATTGCGGGACAGGGGGGAGTTCTGCAGTTCTTC.

V is TRBV4-2 and J is TRBJ2-7, with 12 bases fitting TRBD2. CDR3 length: 19 residues. Unmatched junction bases numbered 15, after V lost 1 base and J lost 5 bases. CDR1 LGHNA and CDR2 YNFKEQ come from the germline V gene. The CDR3 here is CASSQGGGLAGGPLHEQYF. DNA for the CDR3: TGTGCCAGCAGCCAAGGTGGGGGGCTAGCGGGAGGGCCGCTCCACGAGCAGTACTTC.

V is TRBV18 and J is TRBJ2-7; no firm D call. Looked up from germline, CDR1 is KGHSH and CDR2 is LQKENI. The V end lost 0 bases, the J end lost 3 bases, and 15 bases lay between the germline ends. This CDR3 has 16 amino acids. This CDR3 reads CASSPPPPSGVYEQYF. The CDR3, as DNA: TGTGCCAGCTCACCACCCCCCCCATCGGGCGTCTACGAGCAGTACTTC.

The chain employs TRBV5-4 and TRBJ2-1; D remains unclear. V lost 6 bases and J 0 bases, leaving 16 bases between the germline ends. Germline assignment: CDR1 SGHNT and CDR2 YYREEE (reference sequence). The CDR3 has 16 residues. DNA of the CDR3: TGTGCCAGCACCACCTTAGGCGGCAGCTCCTACAATGAGCAGTTCTTC. This translates into CASTTLGGSSYNEQFF.

This chain joins TRBV6-6 and TRBJ2-2; D ambiguous. The CDR3 has 13 amino acids. Germline V gene lookup returns CDR1 MNHNY and CDR2 SVGAGI (reference sequence). V was clipped by 2 bases and J by 6 bases, with 7 bases between them. The CDR3 DNA reads as TGTGCCAGCAGTTACATTAGCCCCGGGGAGCTGTTTTTT. Residues: CASSYISPGELFF.

The J gene is TRBJ2-5, the V gene TRBV7-9; 9 bases are a match to TRBD2. From germline, CDR1 is SEHNR and CDR2 FQNEAQ (reference sequence). The CDR3 contains 17 residues. Trimming at V came to 5 bases and at J to 2 bases, leaving 12 bases not matched to a gene. Written as DNA, the CDR3 is TGTGCCAGCAGCCAGACTAGCGGCCGCATCTTACAAGAGACCCAGTACTTC. Its protein is CASSQTSGRILQETQYF.

The chain recombines TRBV10-3 with TRBJ2-2; possibly TRBD1 for D (6 bases). The V end was cut by 4 bases, the J end by 1 base, with 7 bases between. Germline V gene lookup returns CDR1 ENHRY and CDR2 SYGVKD. The CDR3 spans 14 residues. CDR3 sequence: CAISGGQNTGELFF. In DNA form, the CDR3 reads TGTGCCATCAGTGGGGGACAGAACACCGGGGAGCTGTTTTTT.

The chain employs TRBV19 and TRBJ1-5, with TRBD1 as a possible D gene (5 bases). V lost 8 bases and J 0 bases, leaving 11 bases between the germline ends. This CDR3 spans 14 amino acids. Per germline, CDR1 LNHDA and CDR2 SQIVND (reference sequence). The CDR3 DNA follows: TGTGCCAGTCGACAGCCTTATAGCAATCAGCCCCAGCATTTT. It yields the protein CASRQPYSNQPQHF.

The CDR3 is CSTNVGLAGYNEQFF. CDR3 DNA sequence: TGCAGCACAAACGTTGGCCTAGCGGGGTACAATGAGCAGTTCTTC. The chain employs TRBV29-1 and TRBJ2-1; 9 nucleotides line up with TRBD2. Trimming removed 8 bases from V and 4 bases from J; junction bases left unmatched: 12. Per the germline V gene, CDR1 is SQVTM and CDR2 is ANQGSEA. The CDR3 covers 15 residues.

A note on this clone: At one end the junction does not follow the germline gene, possibly because of a read error. The CDR3 loop is CASSSRAVLAGGTKTIQYF. In DNA form, the CDR3 reads TGTGCCAGCAGCTCCCGCGCCGTACTAGCGGGAGGAACCAAAACCATTCAGTACTTC. V gene TRBV7-2 combines with J gene TRBJ2-4; TRBD2 matches 12 bases. CDR1 SGHTA and CDR2 FQGNSA come from the germline V gene. This CDR3 is built from 19 residues. The whole variable domain, remainder taken from reference TRBV7-2 and TRBJ2-4, is GAGVSQSPSNKVTEKGKDVELRCDPISGHTALYWYRQSLGQGLEFLIYFQGNSAPDKSGLPSDRFSAERTGGSVSTLTIQRTQQEDSAVYLCASSSRAVLAGGTKTIQYFGAGTRLSVL.

The chain carries TRBV27 and TRBJ2-1, with 11 bases fitting TRBD2. Germline values: CDR1 MNHEY, CDR2 SMNVEV (reference sequence). V dropped 6 bases and J dropped 2; count of bases not matched to a gene: 15. This CDR3 spans 19 amino acids. CDR3 region: CASSRQGLAERSAYNEQFF. The CDR3 region has the DNA TGTGCCAGCAGCCGGCAGGGACTAGCGGAGCGTTCTGCCTACAATGAGCAGTTCTTC.

The chain is built from TRBV9 and TRBJ2-2, with 12 bases fitting TRBD2. The CDR3 sequence is 15 residues long. V lost 4 bases to trimming and J lost 5 bases; unmatched junction nucleotides: 3. Germline-derived CDR1 and CDR2 are SGDLS and YYNGEE. The CDR3 reads CASSWTSGNTGELFF. CDR3 nucleotide sequence: TGTGCCAGCAGCTGGACTAGCGGGAATACCGGGGAGCTGTTTTTT.

The genes are TRBV7-2 and TRBJ2-2; D is ambiguous. Per the germline V gene, CDR1 is SGHTA and CDR2 is FQGNSA. Trimming removed 3 bases at V and 6 bases at J, with 8 bases between. This CDR3 is 13 amino acids long. The CDR3 here is CASSFTGPGELFF. In DNA, the CDR3 is TGTGCCAGCAGCTTCACCGGGCCCGGGGAGCTGTTTTTT. Full variable domain (rest looked up from reference TRBV7-2 and TRBJ2-2): GAGVSQSPSNKVTEKGKDVELRCDPISGHTALYWYRQSLGQGLEFLIYFQGNSAPDKSGLPSDRFSAERTGGSVSTLTIQRTQQEDSAVYLCASSFTGPGELFFGEGSRLTVL.

The V and J genes are TRBV28 and TRBJ1-2; possible D gene TRBD1, 6 bases. Trimming removed 6 bases from V and 2 bases from J, with 10 bases in between. The CDR3 has 13 residues. The V gene's germline CDR1 is MDHEN and CDR2 SYDVKM. CDR3 nucleotides: TGTGCCAGCAGCGAGGACAGAAACTATGGCTACACCTTC. Encoded protein: CASSEDRNYGYTF.

The V gene is TRBV4-3, the J gene TRBJ1-1; D perhaps matches TRBD1 (5 bases). This CDR3 spans 14 amino acids. In germline, CDR1 is LGHNA, CDR2 YSLEER. The ends were cut back, 4 bases at V and 0 bases at J, with 9 bases in the middle. CDR3 amino acids: CASSPGRMNTEAFF. The DNA for the CDR3 is TGCGCCAGCAGCCCGGGACGGATGAACACTGAAGCTTTCTTT.